This T cell receptor (beta chain) is drawn from a study of memory CD4+ T cells and cytomegalovirus serostatus. The trim removed 3 bases at V and 0 bases at J, leaving 6 bases unmatched. Germline V CDR1 and CDR2: SGHNT, YYREEE (reference sequence). This CDR3 has 18 amino acids. By sample fraction, this clone is medium-sized (0.01 to 0.1%). Its antigen remains unidentified. General study findings and limits: Each of some 67 CMV-associated TCRbeta sequences occurred in one to five individuals.

The sort gate was single viable CD3+CD4+CD8-CD45RO+ cells for memory CD4+ T cells. CMV serostatus came from serum IgG against pp150, pp28, p38, p52. Here immunoSEQ multiplex PCR was the method, and the copy in TCRdb shows in-frame clones only, minus some. In the table there are roughly 39,000 clones, about three quarters of which are singletons. Sequencing was performed on memory CD4+ T cells from blood. This receptor was identified in an adult in good health and CMV-seronegative. The rearrangement links TRBV5-4 to TRBJ2-3; 14 bases align to TRBD2. CDR3 loop: CASSSGTSGRASTDTQYF. The DNA for the CDR3 is TGTGCCAGCAGCTCGGGGACTAGCGGGAGAGCTAGCACAGATACGCAGTATTTT.